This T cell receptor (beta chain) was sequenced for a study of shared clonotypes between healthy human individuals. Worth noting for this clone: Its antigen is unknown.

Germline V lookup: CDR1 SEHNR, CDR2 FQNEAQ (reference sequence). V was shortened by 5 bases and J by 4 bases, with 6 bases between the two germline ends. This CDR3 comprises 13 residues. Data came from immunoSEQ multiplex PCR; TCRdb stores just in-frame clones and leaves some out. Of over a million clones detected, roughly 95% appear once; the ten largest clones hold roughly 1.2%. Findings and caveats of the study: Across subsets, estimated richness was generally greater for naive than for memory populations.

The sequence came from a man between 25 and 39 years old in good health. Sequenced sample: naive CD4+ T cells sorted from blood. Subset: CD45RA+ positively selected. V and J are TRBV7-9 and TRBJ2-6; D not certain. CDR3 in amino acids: CASSRVGANVLTF. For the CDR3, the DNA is TGTGCCAGCAGCCGGGTAGGGGCCAACGTCCTGACTTTC.